This T cell receptor (beta chain) is drawn from a study of T cells in women clearing cervical HPV infection. At the level of the study: Controls gave blood once infection was undetectable; cases at lesion identification. Study-wide results and caveats: Controls had more TRBV6-7 (0.16%) than cases (approximately 0.11%). Richness plus V gene abundances separated cases from controls with AUC 0.65 to 0.85.

Dot-blot hybridization genotyped cervical HPV amplified with MY09/MY11 PCR. Germline V lookup: CDR1 SGHKS, CDR2 YYEKEE (reference sequence). CDR3 length: 15 amino acids. V lost 4 bases and J lost 0, with 11 bases in between. As concerns this clone: Antigen: not known. The DNA ends 3 residues before the CDR3 does, and the rest of the CDR3 is filled in from the germline J gene.

The table came from immunoSEQ multiplex PCR; TCRdb's copy has only in-frame clones and leaves some out. The table lists about 25,000 clones, with 3.5% to 4.5% in the top ten. The receptor was derived from a woman aged 18 to 75 with a cervical HPV16 infection that either progressed to CIN3+ or cleared (not recorded which). The rearrangement uses TRBV5-5 and TRBJ2-1; D gene unclear. The specimen was blood buffy coat. The CDR3 loop reads CASSITEGSYNEQFF. CDR3 bases read: TGTGCCAGCAGCATAACAGAAGGCTCCTACAATGAG.